The rows below give T cell receptor beta chains drawn from one sample of a study of lymphopenia after photon versus proton radiotherapy. The protocol was immunoSEQ multiplex PCR, while the TCRdb copy is restricted to in-frame clones and leaves out a portion. The sample contains about 18,000 clones, roughly 90% of which appear only once. Specimen: peripheral blood, collected from a patient treated with photon-based radiotherapy. The receptors were sampled from a middle-aged woman with cholangiocarcinoma. The CDR3 runs from the conserved cysteine through the conserved F or W. The D gene is left open where the match is weak. The listing skips clone size in some rows; elsewhere it reads once, few, many or a size class.

cdr3_nt,cdr3_aa,v_call,j_call,d_call,clone_size
TGCGCCAGCAGCCGGACAGGGGATAGCAATCAGCCCCAGCATTTT,CASSRTGDSNQPQHF,TRBV5-1,TRBJ1-5,TRBD1,NA
TGCGCCAGCAGTGTAGGCGGGAGAGGAGAGACCCAGTACTTC,CASSVGGRGETQYF,TRBV10-2,TRBJ2-5,TRBD2,NA
TGTGCCAGCAGATCTGGACGGGCTGGTGGCTACACCTTC,CASRSGRAGGYTF,TRBV6-5,TRBJ1-2,NA,NA
TGCGCCAGCAGCTTGGCGACAGGGCAAAACACTGAAGCTTTCTTT,CASSLATGQNTEAFF,TRBV5-1,TRBJ1-1,TRBD1,NA
TGTGCCAGCAGCTTCATGCGGTCGAGGAGCACTGAAGCTTTCTTT,CASSFMRSRSTEAFF,TRBV7-9,TRBJ1-1,NA,NA
TGTGCCAGCAGCTTGGTACAGGGTCGGGAGCAGTACTTC,CASSLVQGREQYF,TRBV5-5,TRBJ2-7,NA,NA
TGCGCCAGCATTCCACTTATGGGACTAGCGGGGGGGATCAGCACAGATACGCAGTATTTT,CASIPLMGLAGGISTDTQYF,TRBV10-2,TRBJ2-3,TRBD2,NA
TGCGCCAGCAGCTTGGGAGCGGGGGAGAGCACAGATACGCAGTATTTT,CASSLGAGESTDTQYF,TRBV5-1,TRBJ2-3,TRBD2,once
TGTGCCATCAGTCCGGGACAGGGGGCGACCAACGAAAAACTGTTTTTT,CAISPGQGATNEKLFF,TRBV10-3,TRBJ1-4,TRBD1,NA
TGTGCCAGCAGCGTAGCGGTCGGCGGCCTCTCCTACAATGAGCAGTTCTTC,CASSVAVGGLSYNEQFF,TRBV9,TRBJ2-1,NA,NA
TGTGCCAGCAGCTTAGATGAAGGGCCCTACGAGCAGTACTTC,CASSLDEGPYEQYF,TRBV11-2,TRBJ2-7,NA,NA
TGTGCCAGCAGGCAAGGAGGAGTGGCGGATGAGCAGTTCTTC,CASRQGGVADEQFF,TRBV4-2,TRBJ2-1,NA,NA
TGTGCCAGCAGCTTCAGTGTTACGCCTTACGAGCAGTACTTC,CASSFSVTPYEQYF,TRBV7-9,TRBJ2-7,NA,NA
TGTGCCAGCAGTCTCCCTCGGGCAGGATCCTACGAGCAGTACTTC,CASSLPRAGSYEQYF,TRBV6-6,TRBJ2-7,NA,NA
TGTGCCAGTAGGGGGACAGAGCCCCACGACTATGGCTACACCTTC,CASRGTEPHDYGYTF,TRBV19,TRBJ1-2,TRBD1,NA
TGTGCCAGTAGTGTCCGGGCGGCTACTTCCACAGATACGCAGTATTTT,CASSVRAATSTDTQYF,TRBV19,TRBJ2-3,NA,NA
TGTGCCAGCAGCCCGCGGGACAGGCCCTACGAGCAGTACTTC,CASSPRDRPYEQYF,TRBV9,TRBJ2-7,TRBD1,NA
TGTGCCAGCACATTACTCGGAACGGGCGCCTACAATGAGCAGTTCTTC,CASTLLGTGAYNEQFF,TRBV7-9,TRBJ2-1,NA,NA
TGTGCCAGCAGTTTTTACCCCGAACTCTCAATCTACGAGCAGTACTTC,CASSFYPELSIYEQYF,TRBV28,TRBJ2-7,NA,NA
TGTGCCAGCAGTTTACGGCCCTGGGGAGAGACCCAGTACTTC,CASSLRPWGETQYF,TRBV28,TRBJ2-5,NA,NA
TGTGCCAGCAGTCAAGGGGGGGGCCCTTACAATGAGCAGTTCTTC,CASSQGGGPYNEQFF,TRBV2,TRBJ2-1,NA,once
TGTGCCAGCAGCTTACGACAGGAGAACACCGGGGAGCTGTTTTTT,CASSLRQENTGELFF,TRBV7-9,TRBJ2-2,NA,NA
TGTGCCAGCAGTCCACGGGACGGAGAGACCCAGTACTTC,CASSPRDGETQYF,TRBV7-6,TRBJ2-5,NA,once
TGTGCCAGCAGTCCCGATTCAAATTTTAGTGAGCAGTTCTTC,CASSPDSNFSEQFF,TRBV2,TRBJ2-1,NA,NA
TGTGCCAGCAGTTTACCGGGTGGACCCCTCCACTTT,CASSLPGGPLHF,TRBV28,TRBJ1-6,NA,NA